Each of the 13 T cell receptor beta chains below was sequenced from the same sample in a study of blood T cell repertoires in COVID-19. Clones were read by immunoSEQ multiplex PCR, and TCRdb kept only the in-frame ones, dropping some. This table holds fewer than 200,000 clones, more than 60% found once. The sequencing input was peripheral blood. These receptors originate from a man in his 70s with acute or convalescent COVID-19.

The chain recombines TRBV14 with TRBJ2-7; TRBD2 agrees at 15 bases. Germline V gives CDR1 SGHDN, CDR2 FVKESK. The CDR3 runs 15 residues. Losses at the gene ends were 4 bases for V and 6 bases for J; bases not matched to a gene: 4. The CDR3 region is CASSLGLAGGGEQYF. CDR3 sequence (DNA): TGTGCCAGCAGCCTGGGACTAGCGGGAGGTGGCGAGCAGTACTTC.

The chain recombines TRBV5-4 with TRBJ2-5; TRBD2 might be the D (6 bases). This CDR3 has 14 amino acids. Germline V gene lookup returns CDR1 SGHNT and CDR2 YYREEE (reference sequence). V was cut by 0 bases and J by 7 bases, with 13 bases left in between. CDR3 sequence: CASSLAGDLGTQYF. DNA for the CDR3: TGTGCCAGCAGCTTGGCGGGGGACCTAGGGACCCAGTACTTC.

The V call is TRBV6-5, the J call TRBJ1-2; 8 bases match TRBD1. The junction had 5 bases not matched to a gene; V was cut back by 6 bases and J by 5 bases. CDR1 and CDR2 (germline): MNHEY, SVGAGI. CDR3 length: 13 amino acids. CDR3 DNA: TGTGCCAGCAGGCCGGGACAGGATTATGGCTACACCTTC. Protein: CASRPGQDYGYTF.

The V call is TRBV7-2, the J call TRBJ2-1, with a possible D match to TRBD2 (7 bases). The CDR3 covers 15 residues. V lost 5 bases and J 2 bases, leaving 13 bases between the germline ends. Germline CDR1 is SGHTA and CDR2 is FQGNSA. CDR3 sequence (DNA): TGTGCCAGCAGCACTATGCGGGGGCCCTACAATGAGCAGTTCTTC. Translated, it gives CASSTMRGPYNEQFF.

In nucleotides, the CDR3 is TGTGCCAGCAGCTCCCCGGGAGAGGGGAGCAATCAGCCCCAGCATTTT. It translates to CASSSPGEGSNQPQHF. This chain joins TRBV28 and TRBJ1-5; a possible D gene is TRBD1 (5 bases). Germline V lookup: CDR1 MDHEN, CDR2 SYDVKM. The CDR3 is made up of 16 amino acids. The V end lost 6 bases, the J end lost 1 base, and 16 bases lay between the germline ends.

This chain joins TRBV11-3 and TRBJ2-1; the match to TRBD2 covers 8 bases. This CDR3 has 17 amino acids. The germline V gene encodes CDR1 SGHNT and CDR2 YENEEA. V dropped 5 bases and J dropped 5; count of bases not matched to a gene: 14. CDR3 sequence: CASSPWGGLGADNEQFF. CDR3 sequence (DNA): TGTGCCAGCAGCCCGTGGGGGGGACTAGGAGCGGACAATGAGCAGTTCTTC.

V is TRBV6-5 and J is TRBJ1-1; 7 bases fit TRBD1. This CDR3 contains 15 residues. Germline assignment: CDR1 MNHEY and CDR2 SVGAGI. Losses at the gene ends were 6 bases for V and 3 bases for J; bases not matched to a gene: 10. CDR3 DNA: TGTGCCAGCAGGAGTGGGGGACAGCTTCACACTGAAGCTTTCTTT. Amino acids: CASRSGGQLHTEAFF.

This clone was detected once. The chain combines TRBV9 with TRBJ2-7; 8 nucleotides line up with TRBD1. The length of the CDR3 is 15 residues. The ends lost 0 bases at V and 2 bases at J; junction bases unmatched: 4. Looked up from germline, CDR1 is SGDLS and CDR2 is YYNGEE. The chain's CDR3 is CASSVDTGGTYEQYF. CDR3 DNA: TGTGCCAGCAGCGTAGACACAGGGGGAACCTACGAGCAGTACTTC. The variable domain in full, completed from reference TRBV9 and TRBJ2-7, reads DSGVTQTPKHLITATGQRVTLRCSPRSGDLSVYWYQQSLDQGLQFLIQYYNGEERAKGNILERFSAQQFPDLHSELNLSSLELGDSALYFCASSVDTGGTYEQYFGPGTRLTVT.

The genes are TRBV5-1 and TRBJ1-1; a weak D match, TRBD1 (6 bases). The germline gives CDR1 SGHRS, CDR2 YFSETQ. Trimming removed 2 bases from V and 0 bases from J, with 8 bases in between. There are 14 residues in the CDR3. Written as DNA, the CDR3 is TGCGCCAGCAGCTTCGGGACACTGAACACTGAAGCTTTCTTT. This encodes CASSFGTLNTEAFF. The complete variable domain, with remaining parts taken from reference TRBV5-1 and TRBJ1-1, reads KAGVTQTPRYLIKTRGQQVTLSCSPISGHRSVSWYQQTPGQGLQFLFEYFSETQRNKGNFPGRFSGRQFSNSRSEMNVSTLELGDSALYLCASSFGTLNTEAFFGQGTRLTVV.

This clone was seen a few times. The chain recombines TRBV5-6 with TRBJ1-5; TRBD1 is a possible D gene (6 bases). The V and J ends lost 4 bases and 0 bases respectively, with 11 bases between them. Germline V gives CDR1 SGHDT, CDR2 YYEEEE. The CDR3 is 15 residues long. CDR3 bases: TGTGCCAGCAGCACCGGGACACCTAGCAATCAGCCCCAGCATTTT. Translating gives CASSTGTPSNQPQHF.

This chain uses TRBV7-9 with TRBJ1-6; D is unresolved. Trimming removed 2 bases from V and 10 bases from J, with 9 bases in between. CDR1 is SEHNR, CDR2 FQNEAQ, per germline (reference sequence). There are 13 residues in the CDR3. The CDR3 spells CASSLYRGSPLHF. The CDR3 bases are TGTGCCAGCAGCTTATACCGAGGCTCACCCCTCCACTTT.

The V call is TRBV12-3 or TRBV12-4, the J call TRBJ1-2; D call uncertain. The CDR3 runs to 13 residues. Trimming cost V 4 bases and J 2 bases, with 8 bases left between them. CDR3 sequence: CASSSSVNYGYTF. The CDR3 bases are TGTGCCAGCAGTTCCTCGGTAAACTATGGCTACACCTTC.

The chain is built from TRBV14 and TRBJ2-1; TRBD2 aligns across 8 bases. The CDR3 extends over 17 amino acids. V shed 0 bases and J 7 bases; nucleotides not matched to a gene: 11. Germline values: CDR1 SGHDN, CDR2 FVKESK. The CDR3 coding sequence is TGTGCCAGCAGCCAAGATCTTCCTGGACTAGCTGATAATGAGCAGTTCTTC. Its translation is CASSQDLPGLADNEQFF.